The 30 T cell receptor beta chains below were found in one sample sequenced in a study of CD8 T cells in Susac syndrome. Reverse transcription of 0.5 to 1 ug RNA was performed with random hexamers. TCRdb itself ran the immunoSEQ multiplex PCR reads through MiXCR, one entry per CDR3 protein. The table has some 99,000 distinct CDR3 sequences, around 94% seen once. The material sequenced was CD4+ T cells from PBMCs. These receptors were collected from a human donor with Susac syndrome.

Here the CDR3 DNA reads TGTGCCAGCAGCCCAGGGGGGCTAGATACGCAGTATTTT. Its translation is CASSPGGLDTQYF. This chain links TRBV3-1 with TRBJ2-3; D may be TRBD1 (7 bases). The V end was cut by 4 bases, the J end by 5 bases, with 10 bases between. In germline, CDR1 is LGHDT, CDR2 YNNKEL (reference sequence). The CDR3 spans 13 residues.

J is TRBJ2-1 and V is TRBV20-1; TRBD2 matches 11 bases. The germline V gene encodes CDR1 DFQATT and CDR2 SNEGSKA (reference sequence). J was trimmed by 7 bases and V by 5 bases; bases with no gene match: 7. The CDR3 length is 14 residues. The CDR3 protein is CSALSGGALNEQFF. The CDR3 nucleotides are TGCAGTGCTCTTAGCGGGGGGGCCCTGAATGAGCAGTTCTTC.

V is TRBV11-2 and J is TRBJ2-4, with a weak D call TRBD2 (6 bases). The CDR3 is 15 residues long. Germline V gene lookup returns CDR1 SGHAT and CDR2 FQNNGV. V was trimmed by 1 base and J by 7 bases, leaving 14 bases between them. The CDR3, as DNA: TGTGCCAGCAGCTTAGGGGGGAGGTCGGGGAACATTCAGTACTTC. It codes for CASSLGGRSGNIQYF.

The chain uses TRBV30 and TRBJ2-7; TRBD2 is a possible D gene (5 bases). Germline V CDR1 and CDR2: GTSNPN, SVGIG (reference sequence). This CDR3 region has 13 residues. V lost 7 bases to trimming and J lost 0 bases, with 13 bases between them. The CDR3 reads CAYERRSSYEQYF. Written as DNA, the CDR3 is TGTGCCTACGAAAGGAGGAGCTCCTACGAGCAGTACTTC.

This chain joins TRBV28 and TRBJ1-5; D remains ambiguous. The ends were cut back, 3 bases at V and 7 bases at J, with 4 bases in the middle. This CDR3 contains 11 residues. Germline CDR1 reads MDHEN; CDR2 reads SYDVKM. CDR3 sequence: CASSLVQPQHF. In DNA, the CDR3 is TGTGCCAGCAGTTTGGTCCAGCCCCAGCATTTT.

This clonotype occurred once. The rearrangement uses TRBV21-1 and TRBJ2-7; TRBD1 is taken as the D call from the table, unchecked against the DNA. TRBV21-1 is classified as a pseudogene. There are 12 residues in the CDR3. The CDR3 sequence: CASPDRAHEQYF. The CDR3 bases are TGTGCCAGCCCGGACAGGGCCCACGAGCAGTACTTC.

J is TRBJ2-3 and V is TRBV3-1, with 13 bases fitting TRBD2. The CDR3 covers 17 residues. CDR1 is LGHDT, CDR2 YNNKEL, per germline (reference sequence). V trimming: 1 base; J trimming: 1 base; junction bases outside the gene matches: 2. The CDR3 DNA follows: TGTGCCAGCAGCCAAGTTGGACTAGCGGGAGGCACAGATACGCAGTATTTT. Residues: CASSQVGLAGGTDTQYF.

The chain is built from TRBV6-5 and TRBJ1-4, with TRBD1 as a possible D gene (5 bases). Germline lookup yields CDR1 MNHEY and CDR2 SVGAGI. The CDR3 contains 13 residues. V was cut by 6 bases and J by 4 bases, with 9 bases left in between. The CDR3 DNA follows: TGTGCCAGCAGCTCAGGGAGTAATGAAAAACTGTTTTTT. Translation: CASSSGSNEKLFF.

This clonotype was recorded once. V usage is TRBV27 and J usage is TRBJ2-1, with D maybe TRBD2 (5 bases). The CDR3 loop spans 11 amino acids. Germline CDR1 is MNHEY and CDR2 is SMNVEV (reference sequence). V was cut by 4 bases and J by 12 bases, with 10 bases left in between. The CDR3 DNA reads TGTGCCAGCAGTTACGGCGCGGGGCAGTTCTTC. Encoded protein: CASSYGAGQFF.

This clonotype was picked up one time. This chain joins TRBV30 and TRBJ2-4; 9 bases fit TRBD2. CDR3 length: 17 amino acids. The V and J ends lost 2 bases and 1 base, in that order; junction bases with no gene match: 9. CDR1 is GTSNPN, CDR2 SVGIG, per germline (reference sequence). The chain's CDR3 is CAWSRFGLARAKNIQYF. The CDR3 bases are TGTGCCTGGAGTAGATTTGGACTAGCGAGGGCCAAAAACATTCAGTACTTC.

Written as DNA, the CDR3 is TGTGCCAGCAGTCCTTACAGGGTACTCACTTCTGCCACAGATACGCAGTATTTT. Amino acids: CASSPYRVLTSATDTQYF. The chain employs TRBV7-8 and TRBJ2-3; D is possibly TRBD1 (6 bases). The germline V gene has CDR1 SGHVS and CDR2 FQNEAQ. Trimming removed 6 bases from V and 2 bases from J, with 24 bases in between. The CDR3 spans 18 residues.

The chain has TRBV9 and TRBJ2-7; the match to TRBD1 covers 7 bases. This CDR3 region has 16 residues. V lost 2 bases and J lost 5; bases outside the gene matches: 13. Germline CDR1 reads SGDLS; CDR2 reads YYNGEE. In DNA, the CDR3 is TGTGCCAGCAGCGTCGAGACCGGGACAGTTAAGGACGAGCAGTACTTC. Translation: CASSVETGTVKDEQYF.

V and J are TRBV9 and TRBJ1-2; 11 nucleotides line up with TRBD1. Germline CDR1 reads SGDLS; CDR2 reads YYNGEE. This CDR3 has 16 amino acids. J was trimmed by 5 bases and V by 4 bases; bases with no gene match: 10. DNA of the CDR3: TGTGCCAGCAGCCCATCCGGGACAGGGGGACCTTATGGCTACACCTTC. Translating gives CASSPSGTGGPYGYTF.

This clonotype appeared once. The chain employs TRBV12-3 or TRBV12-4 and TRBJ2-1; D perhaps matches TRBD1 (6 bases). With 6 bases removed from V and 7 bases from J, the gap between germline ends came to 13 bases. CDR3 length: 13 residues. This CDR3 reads CASSQVGANEQFF. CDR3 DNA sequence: TGTGCCAGCAGCCAAGTGGGGGCGAATGAGCAGTTCTTC.

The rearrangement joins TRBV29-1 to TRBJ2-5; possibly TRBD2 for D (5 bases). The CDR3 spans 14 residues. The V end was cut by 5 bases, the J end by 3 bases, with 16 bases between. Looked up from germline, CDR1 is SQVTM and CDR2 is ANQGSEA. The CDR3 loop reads CSVHRRAGEETQYF. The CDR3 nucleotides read TGCAGCGTTCACCGCCGGGCCGGGGAAGAGACCCAGTACTTC.

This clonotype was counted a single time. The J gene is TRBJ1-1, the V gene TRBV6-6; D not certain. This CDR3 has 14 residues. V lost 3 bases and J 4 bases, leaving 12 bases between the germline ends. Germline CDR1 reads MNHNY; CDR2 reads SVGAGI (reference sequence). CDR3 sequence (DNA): TGTGCCAGCAGTTATAGCCTGGGTGGCACTGAAGCTTTCTTT. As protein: CASSYSLGGTEAFF.

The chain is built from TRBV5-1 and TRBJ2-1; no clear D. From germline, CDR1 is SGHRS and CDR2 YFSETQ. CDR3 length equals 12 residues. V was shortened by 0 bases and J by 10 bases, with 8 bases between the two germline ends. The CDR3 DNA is TGCGCCAGCAGCTTGGAACGAATCGAGCAGTTCTTC. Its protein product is CASSLERIEQFF.

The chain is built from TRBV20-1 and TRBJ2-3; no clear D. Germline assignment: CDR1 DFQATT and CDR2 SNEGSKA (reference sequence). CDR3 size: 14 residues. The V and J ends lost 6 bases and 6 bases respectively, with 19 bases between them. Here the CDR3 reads CSAPGPSSGDTQYF. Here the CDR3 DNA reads TGCAGTGCCCCTGGGCCTTCAAGTGGGGATACGCAGTATTTT.

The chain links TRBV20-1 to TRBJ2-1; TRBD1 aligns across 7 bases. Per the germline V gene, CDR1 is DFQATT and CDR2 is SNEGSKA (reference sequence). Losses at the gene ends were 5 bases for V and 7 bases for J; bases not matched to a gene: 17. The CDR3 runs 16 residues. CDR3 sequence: CSAWDSRLVRMNEQFF. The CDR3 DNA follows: TGCAGTGCTTGGGACAGTAGGCTAGTGCGAATGAATGAGCAGTTCTTC.

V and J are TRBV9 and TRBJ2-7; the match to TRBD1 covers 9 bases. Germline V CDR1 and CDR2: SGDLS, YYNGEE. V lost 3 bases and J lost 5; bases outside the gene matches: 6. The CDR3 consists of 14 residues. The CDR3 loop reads CASSGGTGQDEQYF. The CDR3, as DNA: TGTGCCAGCAGCGGCGGGACAGGGCAGGACGAGCAGTACTTC.

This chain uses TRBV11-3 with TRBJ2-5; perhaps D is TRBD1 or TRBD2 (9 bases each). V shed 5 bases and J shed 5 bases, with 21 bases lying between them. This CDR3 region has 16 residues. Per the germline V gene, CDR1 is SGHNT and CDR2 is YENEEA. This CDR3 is CASSPSGRTGDETQYF. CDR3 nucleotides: TGTGCCAGCAGCCCAAGCGGGAGGACAGGGGACGAGACCCAGTACTTC.

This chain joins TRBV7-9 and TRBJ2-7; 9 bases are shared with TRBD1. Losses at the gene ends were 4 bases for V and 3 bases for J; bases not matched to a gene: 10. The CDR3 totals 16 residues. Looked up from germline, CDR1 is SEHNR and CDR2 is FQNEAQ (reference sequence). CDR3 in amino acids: CASSSFPRGQGYEQYF. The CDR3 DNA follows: TGTGCCAGCAGCTCATTCCCTCGGGGACAGGGCTACGAGCAGTACTTC.

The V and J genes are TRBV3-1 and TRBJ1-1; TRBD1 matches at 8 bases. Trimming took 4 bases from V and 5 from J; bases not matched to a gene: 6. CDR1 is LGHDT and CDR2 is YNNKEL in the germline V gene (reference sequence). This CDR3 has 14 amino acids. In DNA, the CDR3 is TGTGCCAGCAGCCTCCTACAGGGGGGAACTGAAGCTTTCTTT. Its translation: CASSLLQGGTEAFF.

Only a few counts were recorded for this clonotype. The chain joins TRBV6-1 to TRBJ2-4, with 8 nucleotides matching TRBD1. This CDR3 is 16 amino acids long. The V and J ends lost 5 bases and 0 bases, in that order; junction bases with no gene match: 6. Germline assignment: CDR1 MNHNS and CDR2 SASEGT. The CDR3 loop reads CASSTGQGLAKNIQYF. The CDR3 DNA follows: TGTGCCAGCAGTACAGGACAGGGTCTAGCCAAAAACATTCAGTACTTC.

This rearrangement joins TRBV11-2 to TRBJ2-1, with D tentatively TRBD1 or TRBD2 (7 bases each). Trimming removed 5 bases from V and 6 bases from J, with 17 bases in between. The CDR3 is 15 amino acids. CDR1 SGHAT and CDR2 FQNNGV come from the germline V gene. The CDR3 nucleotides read TGTGCCAGCAGCCCCGGGAGGACAGGCGGCAATGAGCAGTTCTTC. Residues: CASSPGRTGGNEQFF.

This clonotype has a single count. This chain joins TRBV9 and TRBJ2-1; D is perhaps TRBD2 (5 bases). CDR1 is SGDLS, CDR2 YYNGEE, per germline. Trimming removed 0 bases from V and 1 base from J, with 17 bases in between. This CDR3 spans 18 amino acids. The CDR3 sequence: CASSVDVGLPLSYNEQFF. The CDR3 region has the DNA TGTGCCAGCAGCGTAGACGTCGGACTCCCGTTGTCCTACAATGAGCAGTTCTTC.

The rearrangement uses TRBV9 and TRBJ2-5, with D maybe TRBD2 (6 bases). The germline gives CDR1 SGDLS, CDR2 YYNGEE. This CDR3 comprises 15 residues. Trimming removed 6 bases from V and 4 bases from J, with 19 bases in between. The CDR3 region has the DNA TGTGCCAGCAACCAAGGTCTAGCGATCGGAGAGACCCAGTACTTC. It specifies CASNQGLAIGETQYF.

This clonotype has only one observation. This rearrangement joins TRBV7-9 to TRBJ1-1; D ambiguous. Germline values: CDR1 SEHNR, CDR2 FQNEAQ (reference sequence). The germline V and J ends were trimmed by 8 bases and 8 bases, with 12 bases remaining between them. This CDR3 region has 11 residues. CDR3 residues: CASGQLREAFF. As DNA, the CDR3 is TGTGCCAGCGGTCAGCTCAGGGAAGCTTTCTTT.

CDR3 sequence (DNA): TGCAGCCCACTAGGCTCCAGCTCCTACAATGAGCAGTTCTTC. Encoded protein: CSPLGSSSYNEQFF. The genes are TRBV20-1 and TRBJ2-1; D is possibly TRBD2 (5 bases). This CDR3 is 14 amino acids long. The germline V gene has CDR1 DFQATT and CDR2 SNEGSKA (reference sequence).

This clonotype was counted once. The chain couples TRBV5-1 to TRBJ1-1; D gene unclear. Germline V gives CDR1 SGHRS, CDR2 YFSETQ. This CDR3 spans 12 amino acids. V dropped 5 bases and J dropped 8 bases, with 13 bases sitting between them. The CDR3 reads CASSSTPLEAFF. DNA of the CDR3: TGCGCCAGCAGTTCTACCCCACTAGAAGCTTTCTTT.